The 32 T cell receptor beta chains reported below all come from one sample, sequenced in a study of T cell repertoires in aging, cancer and after chemotherapy (dated by TCRdb to the late 2010s). Genomic DNA extracted from peripheral blood, rather than sorted cells or RNA, was used as the source for amplification of TCR beta rearrangements. The reads were generated on an Illumina MiSeq. Multiplex touch-down PCR with a mixed TRB-A/B primer pool was used to amplify rearranged TRB sequences covering the V, D and J segments. TCRdb redid the processing of the public reads, applying fastp at Q25 and MiXCR, and retained in-frame beta chains. All rows with the same CDR3 protein become a single entry with the most common DNA and genes. In all, the sample holds roughly 9,900 distinct CDR3 sequences, and over 25% of those were seen once. The top ten hold 3.2% of the sample. Sequencing input: blood. These receptors were obtained from a human donor in good health.

By share, this clonotype counts as medium-sized. The chain recombines TRBV12-3 or TRBV12-4 with TRBJ2-1; 12 positions match TRBD2. CDR3 length: 14 residues. After removal of 5 bases from V and 7 bases from J, the junction contained 3 bases not matched to a gene. In DNA form, the CDR3 reads TGTGCCAGCAGTCGGACTAGCGGGAATAATGAGCAGTTCTTC. This translates into CASSRTSGNNEQFF.

There are a few counts of this clonotype. The chain links TRBV5-6 to TRBJ1-2; D gene unclear. Trimming cost V 7 bases and J 4 bases, with 20 bases left between them. The CDR3 sequence is 15 residues long. Germline V gene sequence: CDR1 SGHDT, CDR2 YYEEEE. The CDR3 coding sequence is TGTGCCAGCCACGACGGCAGACCTCCCTTCTATGGCTACACCTTC. Protein product: CASHDGRPPFYGYTF.

This clonotype was counted a few times. The chain joins TRBV6-1 to TRBJ1-6; 7 bases match TRBD1. The CDR3 has 14 amino acids. The J segment lost 4 bases and the V segment lost 7 bases, leaving 4 bases of the junction unmatched. Germline V gives CDR1 MNHNS, CDR2 SASEGT. CDR3 in DNA: TGTGCCAGCACTCCGGGACAGTATAATTCACCCCTCCACTTT. Translated: CASTPGQYNSPLHF.

V usage is TRBV19 and J usage is TRBJ1-2, with TRBD1 matching over 11 bases. Per germline, CDR1 LNHDA and CDR2 SQIVND (reference sequence). CDR3 length equals 15 residues. J was trimmed by 4 bases and V by 1 base; bases with no gene match: 2. CDR3 amino acids: CASSIGTGGRYGYTF. CDR3 sequence (DNA): TGTGCCAGTAGTATAGGGACAGGGGGCCGCTATGGCTACACCTTC.

This clonotype was detected only a few times. This sequence joins TRBV27 and TRBJ1-2; D may be TRBD1 (6 bases). Germline V gives CDR1 MNHEY, CDR2 SMNVEV (reference sequence). The CDR3 has 13 residues. V lost 4 bases, J lost 4 bases, and 10 bases lay in between. This chain's CDR3 is CASSSTGPYGYTF. In DNA form, the CDR3 reads TGTGCCAGCAGTTCCACAGGGCCCTATGGCTACACCTTC.

This clonotype is deemed medium-sized. J is TRBJ2-1 and V is TRBV29-1, with D perhaps TRBD1 or TRBD2 (5 bases each). From germline, CDR1 is SQVTM and CDR2 ANQGSEA. With 6 bases removed from V and 4 bases from J, the gap between germline ends came to 16 bases. The CDR3 length is 14 residues. The CDR3 region is CSVVRGVSYNEQFF. The CDR3 bases are TGCAGCGTAGTCCGAGGGGTTTCGTACAATGAGCAGTTCTTC.

This clonotype was counted between two and nine times. The CDR3 reads CASSGTGYAADTEAFF. The CDR3 nucleotides are TGTGCCAGTAGTGGGACGGGGTACGCGGCGGACACTGAAGCTTTCTTT. The chain has TRBV19 and TRBJ1-1, with D perhaps TRBD1 (5 bases). The CDR3 consists of 16 residues. Trimming shortened V by 5 bases and J by 3 bases, and 19 bases separated the two germline ends. Per germline, CDR1 LNHDA and CDR2 SQIVND (reference sequence).

The chain combines TRBV6-5 with TRBJ1-2; the D gene is possibly TRBD1 (6 bases). The germline gives CDR1 MNHEY, CDR2 SVGAGI. Between the trimmed V and J ends, which lost 8 bases and 4 bases, there was a span of 26 bases. This CDR3 comprises 17 residues. The CDR3 spells CASSREQGREGVYGYTF. The CDR3 DNA follows: TGTGCCAGCTCGAGGGAACAGGGACGGGAGGGTGTCTATGGCTACACCTTC.

This clonotype was counted a few times. This sequence joins TRBV24-1 and TRBJ2-1; TRBD1 aligns across 8 bases. The V segment lost 1 base and the J segment 8 bases; nucleotides outside the gene matches: 3. Germline V lookup: CDR1 KGHDR, CDR2 SFDVKD. The CDR3 spans 14 residues. The CDR3 DNA reads TGTGCCACCAGTGATTTAGACAGGGGCTATGAGCAGTTCTTC. It yields the protein CATSDLDRGYEQFF.

This sequence joins TRBV12-3 or TRBV12-4 and TRBJ1-1; 9 bases agree with TRBD1. The CDR3 consists of 14 residues. The V gene end was trimmed by 11 bases and the J gene end by 1 base; junction bases not matched to a gene: 8. This CDR3 is CAVGQGSRNTEAFF. The DNA for the CDR3 is TGTGCCGTAGGACAGGGGTCTCGGAACACTGAAGCTTTCTTT.

This clonotype showed up just a few times. The DNA of the CDR3 is TGTGCCAGCAGTGTCTTCGGACAGGGGGCTAGTAGGACTGAAGCTTTCTTT. Its translation is CASSVFGQGASRTEAFF. The rearrangement links TRBV6-5 to TRBJ1-1, with 11 bases matching TRBD1. V was clipped by 5 bases and J by 5 bases; unmatched bases: 13. The CDR3 runs 17 residues. CDR1 and CDR2 (germline): MNHEY, SVGAGI.

This clonotype was found a few times. This sequence joins TRBV6-2 or TRBV6-3 and TRBJ2-1, with 8 nucleotides matching TRBD1. This CDR3 contains 14 residues. Germline V gene data show CDR1 as MNHEY and CDR2 as SVGEGT. J gave up 10 bases and V 6 bases, and 11 bases lay outside the gene matches. The CDR3 region has the DNA TGTGCCAGCAGAAGACGGGACAGGCTGGGGGAGCAGTTCTTC. Translation: CASRRRDRLGEQFF.

This clonotype was picked up a small number of times. The CDR3, as DNA: TGTGCCAGCAGCCCCGGGACTAGCGGGGGGGACGAGCAGTACTTC. Residues: CASSPGTSGGDEQYF. The chain is built from TRBV6-4 and TRBJ2-7; 16 bases align to TRBD2. The V gene end was trimmed by 6 bases and the J gene end by 5 bases; junction bases not matched to a gene: 4. The CDR3 covers 15 residues. CDR1 and CDR2 from the germline V gene are MRHNA and SNTAGT.

This clonotype rates as medium-sized. The rearrangement uses TRBV19 and TRBJ1-6, with D maybe TRBD1 (6 bases). Germline assignment: CDR1 LNHDA and CDR2 SQIVND (reference sequence). The CDR3 spans 16 residues. Between the trimmed V and J ends, which lost 1 base and 7 bases, there was a span of 14 bases. As DNA, the CDR3 is TGTGCCAGTAGTATAGGCGGACAGCCCACCAATTCACCCCTCCACTTT. Protein product: CASSIGGQPTNSPLHF.

The sample holds a few counts of this clonotype. V usage is TRBV6-5 and J usage is TRBJ2-7; D possibly corresponds to TRBD2 (5 bases). The CDR3 sequence is 14 residues long. Looked up from germline, CDR1 is MNHEY and CDR2 is SVGAGI. The V gene lost 2 bases and the J gene lost 5 bases, with 13 bases spanning the gap. The CDR3 protein is CASSYVSGRDEQYF. As DNA, the CDR3 is TGTGCCAGCAGTTACGTCAGCGGCCGTGACGAGCAGTACTTC.

In its sample, this clonotype was seen a few times. The gene calls are TRBV13 and TRBJ2-7; 10 bases fit TRBD2. Trimming took 8 bases from V and 0 from J; bases not matched to a gene: 4. Per germline, CDR1 PRHDT and CDR2 FYEKMQ (reference sequence). The CDR3 loop spans 14 amino acids. DNA for the CDR3: TGTGCCAGCCTAGAGCGGGGGGGCTCCTACGAGCAGTACTTC. This codes for CASLERGGSYEQYF. Filled out from reference TRBV13 and TRBJ2-7, the complete variable domain reads AAGVIQSPRHLIKEKRETATLKCYPIPRHDTVYWYQQGPGQDPQFLISFYEKMQSDKGSIPDRFSAQQFSDYHSELNMSSLELGDSALYFCASLERGGSYEQYFGPGTRLTVT.

This clonotype has more than one count but fewer than ten. V and J are TRBV6-2 or TRBV6-3 and TRBJ2-5; perhaps D is TRBD1 or TRBD2 (5 bases each). Between the trimmed V and J ends, which lost 1 base and 5 bases, there was a span of 5 bases. The CDR3 has 12 residues. Per the germline V gene, CDR1 is MNHEY and CDR2 is SVGEGT. The DNA of the CDR3 is TGTGCCAGCAGTTACTGGGGGGAGACCCAGTACTTC. Translated: CASSYWGETQYF.

This clonotype showed up just a few times. The rearrangement uses TRBV6-1 and TRBJ1-5; 7 positions match TRBD1. This CDR3 comprises 14 residues. Germline assignment: CDR1 MNHNS and CDR2 SASEGT. V was pared by 6 bases and J by 3 bases, with 5 bases of the junction left unmatched. The CDR3 nucleotides read TGTGCCAGCAGGAGAGGACAGGCCAATCAGCCCCAGCATTTT. Translating it yields CASRRGQANQPQHF.

This clonotype was counted between two and nine times. The rearrangement links TRBV12-3 or TRBV12-4 to TRBJ1-1; tentatively, D is TRBD1 (5 bases). Trimming stripped 6 bases from V and 5 bases from J, with 16 bases between. The CDR3 totals 14 residues. The CDR3 DNA follows: TGTGCCAGCAGCGAGGGCGGGGGACGGACTGAAGCTTTCTTT. This sequence encodes CASSEGGGRTEAFF.

The chain couples TRBV12-3 or TRBV12-4 to TRBJ1-2, with 10 nucleotides matching TRBD1. This CDR3 contains 13 residues. The trim removed 5 bases at V and 9 bases at J, leaving 6 bases unmatched. The CDR3 sequence: CASSRTGGDRYTF. For the CDR3, the DNA is TGTGCCAGCAGTCGGACAGGGGGAGACCGCTACACCTTC.

This clonotype appeared a few times. V usage is TRBV10-3 and J usage is TRBJ2-5, with 13 bases lining up with TRBD2. V shed 6 bases and J 2 bases; nucleotides not matched to a gene: 6. The germline V gene encodes CDR1 ENHRY and CDR2 SYGVKD. The CDR3 sequence is 16 residues long. The CDR3 region has the DNA TGTGCCATCAGGGCAGGACTAGCGGGAGATCAAGAGACCCAGTACTTC. It encodes CAIRAGLAGDQETQYF.

This clonotype is medium-sized in the sample. This chain links TRBV6-5 with TRBJ1-2, with 7 bases matching TRBD1. This CDR3 spans 14 amino acids. J was trimmed by 6 bases and V by 6 bases; bases with no gene match: 10. CDR1 is MNHEY and CDR2 is SVGAGI in the germline V gene. The CDR3 spells CASSPQGGVHGYTF. The DNA of the CDR3 is TGTGCCAGCAGCCCCCAGGGGGGAGTCCATGGCTACACCTTC.

The rearrangement links TRBV5-4 to TRBJ2-1, with D maybe TRBD1 (5 bases). Germline-derived CDR1 and CDR2 are SGHNT and YYREEE (reference sequence). CDR3 size: 13 residues. Deletions cut 0 bases from V and 14 bases from J, with 15 bases between. The CDR3 DNA sequence: TGTGCCAGCAGCTTGGAAGGGTCTAGGGGCAAGTTCTTC. Its protein product is CASSLEGSRGKFF.

The J gene is TRBJ1-6, the V gene TRBV20-1, with 7 nucleotides matching TRBD1. The germline CDR1 and CDR2 sequences are DFQATT and SNEGSKA (reference sequence). The trim removed 3 bases at V and 7 bases at J, leaving 9 bases unmatched. The CDR3 covers 15 residues. In nucleotides, the CDR3 is TGCAGTGCTAGGGCCCCGAGGGGGCAGAATTCACCCCTCCACTTT. It codes for CSARAPRGQNSPLHF.

The chain uses TRBV10-3 and TRBJ1-5; no definite D call. CDR3 length: 15 residues. V lost 0 bases and J 7 bases, leaving 13 bases between the germline ends. CDR1 and CDR2 from the germline V gene are ENHRY and SYGVKD. DNA of the CDR3: TGTGCCATCAGTGAGTCTTCGACCCCTGGCCAGCCCCAGCATTTT. Its translation is CAISESSTPGQPQHF.

The J gene is TRBJ1-1, the V gene TRBV6-1; 8 nucleotides match TRBD1. CDR1 and CDR2 from the germline V gene are MNHNS and SASEGT. Losses at the gene ends were 5 bases for V and 3 bases for J; bases not matched to a gene: 5. The CDR3 sequence is 14 residues long. The chain's CDR3 is CASSRTGRYTEAFF. The CDR3 coding sequence is TGTGCCAGCAGTCGGACAGGGAGGTACACTGAAGCTTTCTTT.

The chain uses TRBV5-4 and TRBJ1-1, with 9 bases matching TRBD1. Germline CDR1 and CDR2: SGHNT and YYREEE (reference sequence). The CDR3 sequence is 15 residues long. Trimming cost V 2 bases and J 4 bases; bases outside gene matches: 6. This chain's CDR3 is CASSLRGTGITEAFF. The CDR3 DNA reads as TGTGCCAGCAGCTTAAGGGGGACAGGGATCACTGAAGCTTTCTTT. The complete variable domain, with remaining parts taken from reference TRBV5-4 and TRBJ1-1, reads ETGVTQSPTHLIKTRGQQVTLRCSSQSGHNTVSWYQQALGQGPQFIFQYYREEENGRGNFPPRFSGLQFPNYSSELNVNALELDDSALYLCASSLRGTGITEAFFGQGTRLTVV.

As to this clonotype: One end of the junction fails to match germline, which may point to a read error. The chain uses TRBV5-6 and TRBJ1-1, with a possible D match to TRBD1 (6 bases). CDR3 size: 14 residues. Germline V lookup: CDR1 SGHDT, CDR2 YYEEEE. CDR3: CASSNGQPNTEAFF. CDR3 bases: TGCGCCAGCAGCAACGGACAGCCGAACACTGAAGCTTTCTTT.

By share, this clonotype counts as medium-sized. V is TRBV11-3 and J is TRBJ1-1; D remains ambiguous. The CDR3 spans 12 residues. CDR1 is SGHNT, CDR2 YENEEA, per germline. V was clipped by 5 bases and J by 7 bases, with 11 bases between them. CDR3 nucleotides: TGTGCCAGCAGCCTGCGATCTCGTGAAGCTTTCTTT. This encodes CASSLRSREAFF.

By share, this clonotype counts as medium-sized. This chain links TRBV15 with TRBJ2-3; tentative D call: TRBD2 (6 bases). CDR3 length: 16 residues. The germline CDR1 and CDR2 sequences are LNHNV and YYDKDF (reference sequence). V shed 1 base and J shed 0 bases, with 11 bases lying between them. The CDR3 reads CATSRGDSASTDTQYF. The DNA of the CDR3 is TGTGCCACCAGCAGAGGGGACTCAGCTAGCACAGATACGCAGTATTTT.

J is TRBJ2-3 and V is TRBV5-4; the D is unclear. The CDR3 totals 11 residues. Germline assignment: CDR1 SGHNT and CDR2 YYREEE (reference sequence). Trimming left V 3 bases short and J 2 bases short, with 1 base between. The CDR3 region is CASSYTDTQYF. As DNA, the CDR3 is TGTGCCAGCAGCTACACAGATACGCAGTATTTT.

This rearrangement joins TRBV6-1 to TRBJ2-1; 8 bases align to TRBD2. This CDR3 has 14 residues. The junction had 6 bases not matched to a gene; V was cut back by 1 base and J by 10 bases. Germline CDR1 is MNHNS and CDR2 is SASEGT. CDR3 nucleotides: TGTGCCAGCAGTGAAGGAAATTCGGGGGGGGAGCAGTTCTTC. This translates into CASSEGNSGGEQFF.